The sequence of this T cell receptor (beta chain) was determined in a study of cytomegalovirus exposure and HLA in healthy donors. In the case of this clone: No antigen is known for it.

The V end lost 4 bases, the J end lost 5 bases, and 8 bases lay between the germline ends. The CDR3 is made up of 12 amino acids. Per the germline V gene, CDR1 is MNHNS and CDR2 is SASEGT. Study-wide results and limits: The classifier reportedly diagnosed cytomegalovirus status with high specificity and sensitivity.

Using immunoSEQ multiplex PCR, the repertoire was profiled, and TCRdb retains in-frame clones only, with some absent. Among 150,000 to 200,000 clones listed, about 86% were seen once. The chain uses TRBV6-1 and TRBJ2-5; no firm D call. The sequence came from a woman aged 30 to 39 in good health and CMV-seronegative. Sequencing input: PBMCs. Written as DNA, the CDR3 is TGTGCCAGCAGTGTAGGGTTGGAGACCCAGTACTTC. This sequence encodes CASSVGLETQYF.